The sequence of this T cell receptor (beta chain) was determined in a study of cytomegalovirus exposure and HLA in healthy donors. Profiled with immunoSEQ multiplex PCR; TCRdb holds only in-frame clones, not every one. The table lists 140,000 to 150,000 clones, 85% to 95% of them singletons, with 1.5% to 2% in the top ten. From germline, CDR1 is ENHRY and CDR2 SYGVKD. The CDR3 loop spans 16 amino acids. V dropped 3 bases and J dropped 5 bases, with 14 bases sitting between them. This clone was seen just once. J is TRBJ1-6 and V is TRBV10-3, with a possible D match to TRBD1 (6 bases). The TCR comes from a man in his late teens or twenties in good health and CMV-seropositive. The sample taken for sequencing was PBMCs. CDR3 nucleotides: TGTGCCATCAGTGAACAGGGCCTACGAGATAATTCACCCCTCCACTTT. It is translated as CAISEQGLRDNSPLHF.